The 25 T cell receptor beta chains below were found in one sample sequenced in a study of blood T cell repertoires in COVID-19. TCRdb keeps only in-frame clones here, not all; method: immunoSEQ multiplex PCR. In the table there are tens of thousands of clones, over 80% of which are singletons. The sequencing sample was made of peripheral blood. The receptors derive from a human donor in a cohort sampled during active COVID-19.

This clone was observed a single time. The V call is TRBV5-4, the J call TRBJ1-1; TRBD1 is a possible D gene (6 bases). The CDR3 sequence is 14 residues long. Germline V gene lookup returns CDR1 SGHNT and CDR2 YYREEE (reference sequence). The V end was cut by 4 bases, the J end by 0 bases, with 10 bases between. The CDR3 region is CASSRDTLNTEAFF. CDR3 in DNA: TGTGCCAGCAGCCGGGACACCCTGAACACTGAAGCTTTCTTT. The full variable domain, its missing parts supplied by reference TRBV5-4 and TRBJ1-1, is ETGVTQSPTHLIKTRGQQVTLRCSSQSGHNTVSWYQQALGQGPQFIFQYYREEENGRGNFPPRFSGLQFPNYSSELNVNALELDDSALYLCASSRDTLNTEAFFGQGTRLTVV.

This rearrangement joins TRBV21-1 to TRBJ2-7; the DNA was not used to check the table's D call, TRBD2. TRBV21-1 represents a pseudogene. The CDR3 spans 17 residues. CDR3 in amino acids: CASSPLGGHGLRGEQYF. In nucleotides, the CDR3 is TGTGCCAGCAGCCCTTTAGGGGGACACGGACTGCGGGGGGAGCAGTACTTC.

DNA of the CDR3: TGCAGCGTTGAAGATCGACTAGCGGGGATGGGGGATACGCAGTATTTT. Its protein is CSVEDRLAGMGDTQYF. This chain joins TRBV29-1 and TRBJ2-3, with 11 bases fitting TRBD2. Germline loops: CDR1 SQVTM, CDR2 ANQGSEA. The length of the CDR3 is 16 residues. V dropped 0 bases and J dropped 6; count of bases not matched to a gene: 8.

The chain links TRBV4-2 to TRBJ2-3; D is ambiguous. The V gene's germline CDR1 is LGHNA and CDR2 YNFKEQ. CDR3 length: 16 residues. Trimming pared 0 bases from V and 1 base from J, leaving 11 bases between. CDR3 protein: CASSQDVHSGTDTQYF. CDR3 sequence (DNA): TGTGCCAGCAGCCAAGATGTCCACAGTGGCACAGATACGCAGTATTTT.

The chain links TRBV7-9 to TRBJ2-7; a possible D gene is TRBD1 (6 bases). The ends were cut back, 5 bases at V and 5 bases at J, with 10 bases in the middle. Germline-derived CDR1 and CDR2 are SEHNR and FQNEAQ (reference sequence). The CDR3 has 12 amino acids. CDR3 sequence reads: CASSPPGDEQYF. The CDR3 nucleotides read TGTGCCAGCAGCCCCCCAGGGGACGAGCAGTACTTC.

The chain couples TRBV10-3 to TRBJ1-4; D may be TRBD1 (6 bases). The CDR3 totals 15 residues. The germline gives CDR1 ENHRY, CDR2 SYGVKD. The V gene lost 3 bases and the J gene lost 3 bases, with 11 bases spanning the gap. CDR3 sequence (DNA): TGTGCCATCAGTGACGGGGGGCAGGCTAATGAAAAACTGTTTTTT. This codes for CAISDGGQANEKLFF.

The rearrangement uses TRBV4-3 and TRBJ1-5; TRBD1 is a possible D gene (6 bases). Trimming removed 3 bases from V and 0 bases from J, with 9 bases in between. Germline V gene sequence: CDR1 LGHNA, CDR2 YSLEER. The CDR3 loop spans 15 amino acids. In DNA form, the CDR3 reads TGCGCCAGCAGCCAGGACAGATATAGCAATCAGCCCCAGCATTTT. Translating gives CASSQDRYSNQPQHF.

This rearrangement joins TRBV28 to TRBJ1-1, with 10 nucleotides matching TRBD1. Germline V gene sequence: CDR1 MDHEN, CDR2 SYDVKM. V gave up 2 bases and J gave up 1 base; unmatched junction bases: 10. This CDR3 has 18 amino acids. CDR3 nucleotides: TGTGCCAGCAGTTTAGTTTCGGGACAGGGGAATCGGAACACTGAAGCTTTCTTT. It translates to CASSLVSGQGNRNTEAFF.

This clone came up a few times. This chain links TRBV7-2 with TRBJ2-1; 12 bases align to TRBD2. The CDR3 contains 16 residues. After removal of 4 bases from V and 6 bases from J, the junction contained 7 bases not matched to a gene. Germline assignment: CDR1 SGHTA and CDR2 FQGNSA. The CDR3 reads CASSWTSGEGRNEQFF. The CDR3 DNA follows: TGTGCCAGCAGCTGGACTAGCGGGGAAGGTCGCAATGAGCAGTTCTTC.

The chain carries TRBV10-3 and TRBJ1-1; the match to TRBD1 covers 10 bases. The germline V gene has CDR1 ENHRY and CDR2 SYGVKD. The CDR3 loop spans 16 amino acids. The V gene end was trimmed by 6 bases and the J gene end by 3 bases; junction bases not matched to a gene: 10. CDR3 loop: CAIRQGTGAGDTEAFF. CDR3 bases: TGTGCCATCAGACAAGGGACAGGGGCGGGGGACACTGAAGCTTTCTTT.

This rearrangement joins TRBV9 to TRBJ2-5; 8 bases match TRBD2. The CDR3 runs to 14 residues. Germline lookup yields CDR1 SGDLS and CDR2 YYNGEE. V shed 0 bases and J 5 bases; nucleotides not matched to a gene: 3. The CDR3 bases are TGTGCCAGCAGCGTAGCGGGGGGGAGTGAGACCCAGTACTTC. Translated, it gives CASSVAGGSETQYF.

V and J are TRBV3-1 (or the pseudogene TRBV3-2) and TRBJ2-3; a weak D match, TRBD1 (6 bases). The CDR3 consists of 14 residues. Trimming removed 0 bases at V and 4 bases at J, with 8 bases between. Germline CDR1 LGHDT, CDR2 YNNKEL (reference sequence). The CDR3 reads CASSQETGSDTQYF. CDR3 nucleotide sequence: TGTGCCAGCAGCCAAGAAACAGGGTCAGATACGCAGTATTTT.

V gene TRBV5-4 combines with J gene TRBJ1-2; TRBD1 agrees at 8 bases. V shed 4 bases, J shed 4 bases, and the junction held 6 bases outside the gene matches. In germline, CDR1 is SGHNT, CDR2 YYREEE (reference sequence). The CDR3 has 14 residues. The CDR3 region is CASSDGTGRYGYTF. The CDR3 DNA sequence: TGTGCCAGCAGCGACGGGACAGGACGCTATGGCTACACCTTC. Complete variable domain (other parts from reference TRBV5-4 and TRBJ1-2): ETGVTQSPTHLIKTRGQQVTLRCSSQSGHNTVSWYQQALGQGPQFIFQYYREEENGRGNFPPRFSGLQFPNYSSELNVNALELDDSALYLCASSDGTGRYGYTFGSGTRLTVV.

The J gene is TRBJ1-6, the V gene TRBV19; 7 positions agree with TRBD1. The germline CDR1 and CDR2 sequences are LNHDA and SQIVND (reference sequence). Trimming removed 5 bases from V and 7 bases from J; junction bases left unmatched: 11. The CDR3 loop spans 16 amino acids. In DNA form, the CDR3 reads TGTGCCAGTAGTTCGGCAGGGGGGAAGGCGAATTCACCCCTCCACTTT. Encoded protein: CASSSAGGKANSPLHF.

V is TRBV19 and J is TRBJ2-2; 9 bases are a match to TRBD1. With 5 bases clipped from V and 3 bases from J, the junction kept 4 bases outside the gene matches. Germline V gene sequence: CDR1 LNHDA, CDR2 SQIVND (reference sequence). The CDR3 contains 15 residues. The chain's CDR3 is CASSPRQGDTGELFF. CDR3 sequence (DNA): TGTGCCAGTAGTCCGCGACAGGGGGACACCGGGGAGCTGTTTTTT.

The chain is built from TRBV7-2 and TRBJ2-7; possibly TRBD2 for D (5 bases). Trimming left V 4 bases short and J 0 bases short, with 13 bases between. CDR3 size: 15 residues. Germline V CDR1 and CDR2: SGHTA, FQGNSA. For the CDR3, the DNA is TGTGCCAGCAGCTCATGGGCGGGCAGCTCCTACGAGCAGTACTTC. This sequence encodes CASSSWAGSSYEQYF.

The chain has TRBV9 and TRBJ2-5; 11 bases match TRBD2. J was trimmed by 3 bases and V by 1 base; bases with no gene match: 5. This CDR3 has 16 amino acids. The germline V gene encodes CDR1 SGDLS and CDR2 YYNGEE. The CDR3: CASSVRPSGGKETQYF. CDR3 nucleotide sequence: TGTGCCAGCAGCGTAAGGCCTAGCGGGGGGAAAGAGACCCAGTACTTC. The complete variable domain, with remaining parts taken from reference TRBV9 and TRBJ2-5, reads DSGVTQTPKHLITATGQRVTLRCSPRSGDLSVYWYQQSLDQGLQFLIQYYNGEERAKGNILERFSAQQFPDLHSELNLSSLELGDSALYFCASSVRPSGGKETQYFGPGTRLLVL.

The V and J genes are TRBV5-1 and TRBJ1-3, with a possible D match to TRBD1 (6 bases). Trimming stripped 0 bases from V and 0 bases from J, with 16 bases between. The CDR3 runs 18 residues. Germline-derived CDR1 and CDR2 are SGHRS and YFSETQ. CDR3 coding DNA: TGCGCCAGCAGCTTGGGTGACAGGATAATGGGCTCTGGAAACACCATATATTTT. As protein: CASSLGDRIMGSGNTIYF.

The chain combines TRBV6-6 with TRBJ2-5; 7 nucleotides agree with TRBD2. Germline V gives CDR1 MNHNY, CDR2 SVGAGI (reference sequence). Trimming removed 6 bases from V and 5 bases from J; junction bases left unmatched: 15. This CDR3 comprises 16 residues. CDR3 bases: TGTGCCAGCAGGTTGTGGAGCCGGGGGGAGGGGGAGACCCAGTACTTC. Amino acids: CASRLWSRGEGETQYF.

The chain employs TRBV6-1 and TRBJ2-3; 7 positions agree with TRBD1. This CDR3 is built from 15 residues. Germline CDR1 and CDR2: MNHNS and SASEGT. Unmatched junction bases numbered 8, after V lost 2 bases and J lost 6 bases. For the CDR3, the DNA is TGTGCCAGCAGTGAACCGGGACAGTGGAGGGATACGCAGTATTTT. This gives the protein CASSEPGQWRDTQYF.

The rearrangement joins TRBV9 to TRBJ2-7, with 7 bases fitting TRBD1. The J segment lost 6 bases and the V segment lost 4 bases, leaving 25 bases of the junction unmatched. Germline CDR1 is SGDLS and CDR2 is YYNGEE. CDR3 size: 19 residues. CDR3 in amino acids: CASSSPGQVSPLVVREQYF. CDR3 sequence (DNA): TGTGCCAGCAGCTCTCCCGGACAGGTTTCCCCCCTGGTGGTCCGCGAGCAGTACTTC.

The chain uses TRBV7-6 and TRBJ2-4, with 7 bases aligning to TRBD2. The CDR3 runs 14 residues. V shed 5 bases and J 6 bases; nucleotides not matched to a gene: 7. Germline V gives CDR1 SGHVS, CDR2 FNYEAQ. CDR3 sequence reads: CASSRTPGGNIQYF. The CDR3 DNA reads TGTGCCAGCAGCCGCACACCGGGGGGAAACATTCAGTACTTC.

V is TRBV7-8 and J is TRBJ2-7; D is unclear. The CDR3 is made up of 14 amino acids. The germline V gene has CDR1 SGHVS and CDR2 FQNEAQ. The V end lost 0 bases, the J end lost 1 base, and 7 bases lay between the germline ends. CDR3 nucleotides: TGTGCCAGCAGCTTAGCGGGCAATTCCTACGAGCAGTACTTC. Its protein is CASSLAGNSYEQYF.

This clone appeared a single time. The CDR3 nucleotides are TGTGCCAGCAGCGTAGCTCTGGGACAACTTGAAAAACTGTTTTTT. Protein sequence: CASSVALGQLEKLFF. V is TRBV9 and J is TRBJ1-4; tentatively, D is TRBD1 (6 bases). Germline V gene lookup returns CDR1 SGDLS and CDR2 YYNGEE. Trimming left V 0 bases short and J 7 bases short, with 13 bases between. The CDR3 covers 15 residues.

The rearrangement links TRBV21-1 to TRBJ2-1; TRBD2 reflects the table's D call only, with no check against the DNA. TRBV21-1 is a documented pseudogene. This CDR3 region has 15 residues. The CDR3 loop reads CASSPLAGGGNEQFF. Here the CDR3 DNA reads TGTGCCAGCAGCCCCCTAGCGGGTGGCGGCAATGAGCAGTTCTTC.